The 23 T cell receptor beta chains below all came from one sample that was sequenced in a study of T cell changes during pregnancy in multiple sclerosis. Some clones are missing from TCRdb's copy, which holds only in-frame ones; the method was immunoSEQ multiplex PCR. The table shows about 57,000 clones, with approximately 89% occurring only once. Sequencing was performed on peripheral blood, taken after pregnancy. Every receptor here comes from a female donor in good health, enrolled as a control in a pregnancy study.

V usage is TRBV9 and J usage is TRBJ1-2; D may be TRBD1 (6 bases). Per germline, CDR1 SGDLS and CDR2 YYNGEE. V was clipped by 4 bases and J by 8 bases, with 24 bases between them. CDR3 size: 16 residues. CDR3 residues: CASSSTSGRGERGYTF. The DNA of the CDR3 is TGTGCCAGCAGCTCCACCTCGGGCAGGGGAGAACGAGGCTACACCTTC.

The chain has TRBV25-1 and TRBJ1-6, with 8 bases lining up with TRBD1. The CDR3 loop spans 16 amino acids. V shed 1 base, J shed 10 bases, and the junction held 9 bases outside the gene matches. CDR1 is MGHDK and CDR2 is SYGVNS in the germline V gene. The CDR3 protein is CASSELYPGGGSPLHF. The CDR3 nucleotides are TGTGCCAGCAGTGAATTGTATCCAGGGGGCGGATCACCCCTCCACTTT.

The chain has TRBV2 and TRBJ2-7; D is undetermined. The germline gives CDR1 SNHLY, CDR2 FYNNEI. Trimming cost V 5 bases and J 7 bases, with 12 bases left between them. The CDR3 spans 12 residues. The CDR3 protein is CASSRPRLEQYF. CDR3 bases: TGTGCCAGCAGTCGCCCTCGGTTGGAGCAGTACTTC. The full variable domain, in which reference TRBV2 and TRBJ2-7 provide the parts outside the CDR3, is EPEVTQTPSHQVTQMGQEVILRCVPISNHLYFYWYRQILGQKVEFLVSFYNNEISEKSEIFDDQFSVERPDGSNFTLKIRSTKLEDSAMYFCASSRPRLEQYFGPGTRLTVT.

V is TRBV30 and J is TRBJ2-1; 11 bases are a match to TRBD2. The ends lost 4 bases at V and 5 bases at J; junction bases unmatched: 10. This CDR3 has 16 residues. Germline V CDR1 and CDR2: GTSNPN, SVGIG (reference sequence). The CDR3 nucleotides read TGTGCCTGGATCACCCCGGGTAGCGGGGGGGACAATGAGCAGTTCTTC. Translated, it gives CAWITPGSGGDNEQFF.

This chain joins TRBV27 and TRBJ2-1, with TRBD2 matching 9 bases. The CDR3 is 15 residues long. CDR1 and CDR2 from the germline V gene are MNHEY and SMNVEV (reference sequence). Trimming at V came to 2 bases and at J to 3 bases, leaving 2 bases not matched to a gene. In nucleotides, the CDR3 is TGTGCCAGCAGTTTAAGAGCGGGAGGCTACAATGAGCAGTTCTTC. This encodes CASSLRAGGYNEQFF.

This clone was counted a single time. The chain carries TRBV19 and TRBJ1-1; TRBD1 agrees at 8 bases. Germline V CDR1 and CDR2: LNHDA, SQIVND (reference sequence). V lost 6 bases, J lost 2 bases, and 5 bases stayed unmatched. The CDR3 sequence is 14 residues long. The CDR3 nucleotides are TGTGCCAGTAGCCAGACAGGGGTCAACACTGAAGCTTTCTTT. This gives the protein CASSQTGVNTEAFF.

The chain recombines TRBV6-5 with TRBJ1-4; no reliable D call. Germline V CDR1 and CDR2: MNHEY, SVGAGI. The V gene lost 2 bases and the J gene lost 8 bases, with 18 bases spanning the gap. This CDR3 has 16 amino acids. The CDR3, as DNA: TGTGCCAGCAGTTACAGAGTACTCAGAGGTGGGGAAAAACTGTTTTTT. This codes for CASSYRVLRGGEKLFF.

The rearrangement joins TRBV18 to TRBJ1-5; maybe TRBD1 (5 bases). This CDR3 has 16 amino acids. The germline V gene encodes CDR1 KGHSH and CDR2 LQKENI. Trimming cost V 2 bases and J 0 bases, with 11 bases left between them. CDR3 residues: CASSPEGLYSNQPQHF. The CDR3 DNA sequence: TGTGCCAGCTCACCAGAGGGACTATATAGCAATCAGCCCCAGCATTTT.

This rearrangement joins TRBV6-6 to TRBJ2-5; 9 nucleotides match TRBD2. The DNA end favors TRBJ2-7, so the J call may be wrong. The CDR3 length is 14 residues. Germline V gene data show CDR1 as MNHNY and CDR2 as SVGAGI (reference sequence). The CDR3 bases are TGTGCCAGCAGTTATGGCGGGGGGGCCCACGAGCAGTACTTC. It encodes CASSYGGGAHEQYF.

This clone was seen a single time. V is TRBV7-3 and J is TRBJ2-3; 12 bases are shared with TRBD2. Germline V gives CDR1 SGHTA, CDR2 FQGTGA. This CDR3 contains 18 residues. Losses at the gene ends were 1 base for V and 6 bases for J; bases not matched to a gene: 11. The CDR3, as DNA: TGTGCCAGCAGCTTAAGGGCTAGCGGGAGGGCCGGTAGGGATACGCAGTATTTT. Its protein product is CASSLRASGRAGRDTQYF.

This chain connects TRBV2 to TRBJ1-2, with D perhaps TRBD1 (5 bases). With 4 bases removed from V and 1 base from J, the gap between germline ends came to 7 bases. CDR1 is SNHLY, CDR2 FYNNEI, per germline. The CDR3 runs to 13 residues. CDR3 bases: TGTGCCAGCAGTGCAGACAGTAACTATGGCTACACCTTC. Translated, it gives CASSADSNYGYTF.

The J gene is TRBJ2-1, the V gene TRBV11-1; 8 bases align to TRBD1. The CDR3 length is 15 residues. Trimming at V came to 5 bases and at J to 5 bases, leaving 8 bases not matched to a gene. CDR1 is SGHAT, CDR2 FQDESV, per germline (reference sequence). The CDR3 reads CASSRQDRANNEQFF. The CDR3 bases are TGTGCCAGCAGCCGACAGGACAGGGCTAACAATGAGCAGTTCTTC.

The chain is built from TRBV11-2 and TRBJ2-1, with 8 positions matching TRBD2. The CDR3 covers 15 residues. The germline V gene encodes CDR1 SGHAT and CDR2 FQNNGV. V lost 4 bases to trimming and J lost 6 bases; unmatched junction nucleotides: 8. This chain's CDR3 is CASSSGRASGNEQFF. CDR3 nucleotide sequence: TGTGCCAGCAGCTCCGGGAGGGCCTCGGGCAATGAGCAGTTCTTC.

A single count supports this clone. The chain has TRBV15 and TRBJ1-2; D is possibly TRBD1 (5 bases). CDR3 size: 20 residues. Germline CDR1 LNHNV, CDR2 YYDKDF (reference sequence). V lost 0 bases to trimming and J lost 3 bases, with 26 bases between them. CDR3 amino acids: CATSRDVSPIGQGMDYGYTF. The CDR3 DNA reads TGTGCCACCAGCAGAGATGTTTCGCCCATAGGGCAGGGTATGGACTATGGCTACACCTTC.

The chain combines TRBV5-5 with TRBJ1-1, with TRBD1 matching 8 bases. V dropped 3 bases and J dropped 5; count of bases not matched to a gene: 9. This CDR3 region has 15 residues. Germline-derived CDR1 and CDR2 are SGHKS and YYEKEE (reference sequence). For the CDR3, the DNA is TGTGCCAGCAGCTATACAGGGGGGGTTAGAACTGAAGCTTTCTTT. Translation: CASSYTGGVRTEAFF.

CDR3 protein: CATRNPTNTEAFF. DNA of the CDR3: TGTGCCACCAGAAACCCTACGAACACTGAAGCTTTCTTT. This rearrangement joins TRBV11-3 to TRBJ1-1, with unresolved D. The CDR3 has 13 amino acids. The V gene lost 10 bases and the J gene lost 1 base, with 13 bases spanning the gap. Germline CDR1 reads SGHNT; CDR2 reads YENEEA.

This chain links TRBV11-3 with TRBJ2-7; D perhaps matches TRBD1 (6 bases). This CDR3 is built from 16 residues. The germline V and J ends were trimmed by 5 bases and 3 bases, with 20 bases remaining between them. Germline V gene sequence: CDR1 SGHNT, CDR2 YENEEA. CDR3 protein: CASSLRSTGQFYEQYF. The CDR3 nucleotides are TGTGCCAGCAGCCTTAGATCGACAGGACAGTTCTACGAGCAGTACTTC. The full variable domain, rest sourced from reference TRBV11-3 and TRBJ2-7, is EAGVVQSPRYKIIEKKQPVAFWCNPISGHNTLYWYLQNLGQGPELLIRYENEEAVDDSQLPKDRFSAERLKGVDSTLKIQPAELGDSAVYLCASSLRSTGQFYEQYFGPGTRLTVT.

The rearrangement joins TRBV10-2 to TRBJ2-2, with 9 positions matching TRBD1. This CDR3 comprises 15 residues. Trimming at V came to 9 bases and at J to 5 bases, leaving 10 bases not matched to a gene. Germline-derived CDR1 and CDR2 are WSHSY and SAAADI. The chain's CDR3 is CASLPGQGMTGELFF. The CDR3 DNA is TGCGCCAGTCTACCCGGACAGGGGATGACCGGGGAGCTGTTTTTT.

V is TRBV27 and J is TRBJ2-1; unclear D gene. Germline CDR1 and CDR2: MNHEY and SMNVEV (reference sequence). There are 12 residues in the CDR3. V gave up 7 bases and J gave up 6 bases, with 10 bases separating them. The CDR3 DNA is TGTGCCAGCAATACGTTGGCCAATGAGCAGTTCTTC. The encoded protein is CASNTLANEQFF.

V usage is TRBV15 and J usage is TRBJ1-2; D is possibly TRBD1 (5 bases). V was trimmed by 1 base and J by 8 bases, leaving 11 bases between them. Per the germline V gene, CDR1 is LNHNV and CDR2 is YYDKDF (reference sequence). The CDR3 runs to 13 residues. The DNA of the CDR3 is TGTGCCACCAGCAGAGTGACAGCTGGGGGCTACACCTTC. Protein product: CATSRVTAGGYTF.

The V and J genes are TRBV5-5 and TRBJ1-2; the match to TRBD1 covers 10 bases. CDR1 SGHKS and CDR2 YYEKEE come from the germline V gene (reference sequence). The CDR3 totals 14 residues. The V and J ends lost 4 bases and 3 bases, in that order; junction bases with no gene match: 3. The CDR3 loop is CASSRQGADYGYTF. CDR3 nucleotides: TGTGCCAGCAGCCGACAGGGGGCCGACTATGGCTACACCTTC.

This chain links TRBV19 with TRBJ1-3; D remains ambiguous. The CDR3 is made up of 13 amino acids. The germline V and J ends were trimmed by 5 bases and 0 bases, with 5 bases remaining between them. Germline lookup yields CDR1 LNHDA and CDR2 SQIVND (reference sequence). CDR3 in amino acids: CASSPYSGNTIYF. For the CDR3, the DNA is TGTGCCAGTAGTCCCTACTCTGGAAACACCATATATTTT.

The chain has TRBV5-4 and TRBJ2-1, with 11 nucleotides matching TRBD2. V shed 10 bases and J 8 bases; nucleotides not matched to a gene: 8. Germline V gene data show CDR1 as SGHNT and CDR2 as YYREEE (reference sequence). The CDR3 covers 13 residues. The CDR3 spells CAVLAGDLDEQFF. The CDR3 coding sequence is TGTGCCGTACTAGCGGGGGACCTGGATGAGCAGTTCTTC.